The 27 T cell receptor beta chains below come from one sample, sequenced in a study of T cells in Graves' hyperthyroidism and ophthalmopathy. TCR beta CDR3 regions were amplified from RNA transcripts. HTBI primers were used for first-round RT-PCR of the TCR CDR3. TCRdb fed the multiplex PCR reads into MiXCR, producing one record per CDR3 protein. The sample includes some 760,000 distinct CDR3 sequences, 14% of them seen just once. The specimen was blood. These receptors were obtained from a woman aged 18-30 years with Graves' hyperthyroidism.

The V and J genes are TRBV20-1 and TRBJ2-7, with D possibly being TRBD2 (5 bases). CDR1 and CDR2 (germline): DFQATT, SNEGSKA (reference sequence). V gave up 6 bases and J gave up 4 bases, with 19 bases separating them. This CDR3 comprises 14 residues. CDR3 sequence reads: CSASNDGLTYEQYF. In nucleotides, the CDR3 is TGCAGTGCGAGCAACGACGGACTGACTTACGAGCAGTACTTC.

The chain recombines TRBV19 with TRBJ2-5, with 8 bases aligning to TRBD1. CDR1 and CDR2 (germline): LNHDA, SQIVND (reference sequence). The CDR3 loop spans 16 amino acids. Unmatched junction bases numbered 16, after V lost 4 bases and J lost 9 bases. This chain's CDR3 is CASSKTTGAPAGAQYF. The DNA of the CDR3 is TGTGCCAGTAGTAAGACGACAGGGGCCCCCGCCGGCGCCCAGTACTTC.

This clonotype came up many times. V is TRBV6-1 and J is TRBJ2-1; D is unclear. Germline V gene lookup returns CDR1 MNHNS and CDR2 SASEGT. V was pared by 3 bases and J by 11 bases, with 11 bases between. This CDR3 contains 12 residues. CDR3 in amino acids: CASSDREVKQFF. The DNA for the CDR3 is TGTGCCAGCAGTGACCGTGAAGTTAAGCAGTTCTTC.

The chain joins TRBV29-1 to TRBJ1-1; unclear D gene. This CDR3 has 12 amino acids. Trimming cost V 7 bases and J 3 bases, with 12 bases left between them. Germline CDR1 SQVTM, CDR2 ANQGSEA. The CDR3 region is CSASGPYTEAFF. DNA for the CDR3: TGCAGCGCCTCGGGCCCCTACACTGAAGCTTTCTTT.

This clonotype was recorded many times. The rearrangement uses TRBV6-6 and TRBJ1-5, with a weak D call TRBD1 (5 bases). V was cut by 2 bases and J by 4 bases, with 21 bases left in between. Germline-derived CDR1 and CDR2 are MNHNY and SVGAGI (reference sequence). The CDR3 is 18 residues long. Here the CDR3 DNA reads TGTGCCAGCAGTTACCGTGACGGGACCGTCGCTTTAAATCAGCCCCAGCATTTT. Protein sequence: CASSYRDGTVALNQPQHF.

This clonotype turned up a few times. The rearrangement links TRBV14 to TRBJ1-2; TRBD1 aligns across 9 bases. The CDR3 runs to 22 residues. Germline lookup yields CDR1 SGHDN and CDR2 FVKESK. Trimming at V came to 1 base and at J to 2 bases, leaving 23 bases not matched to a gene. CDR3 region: CASSQVTGAGSPRQGGNYGYTF. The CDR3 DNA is TGTGCCAGCAGCCAAGTGACAGGGGCCGGGTCCCCGAGACAGGGGGGGAACTATGGCTACACCTTC. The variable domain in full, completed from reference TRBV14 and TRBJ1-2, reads EAGVTQFPSHSVIEKGQTVTLRCDPISGHDNLYWYRRVMGKEIKFLLHFVKESKQDESGMPNNRFLAERTGGTYSTLKVQPAELEDSGVYFCASSQVTGAGSPRQGGNYGYTFGSGTRLTVV.

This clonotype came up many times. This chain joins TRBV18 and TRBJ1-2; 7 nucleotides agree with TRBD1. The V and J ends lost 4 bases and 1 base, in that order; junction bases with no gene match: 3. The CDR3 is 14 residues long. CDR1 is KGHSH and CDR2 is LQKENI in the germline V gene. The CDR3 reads CASSLRDSNYGYTF. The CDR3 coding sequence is TGTGCCAGCTCACTCCGGGACAGTAACTATGGCTACACCTTC. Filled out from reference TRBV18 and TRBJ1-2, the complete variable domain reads NAGVMQNPRHLVRRRGQEARLRCSPMKGHSHVYWYRQLPEEGLKFMVYLQKENIIDESGMPKERFSAEFPKEGPSILRIQQVVRGDSAAYFCASSLRDSNYGYTFGSGTRLTVV.

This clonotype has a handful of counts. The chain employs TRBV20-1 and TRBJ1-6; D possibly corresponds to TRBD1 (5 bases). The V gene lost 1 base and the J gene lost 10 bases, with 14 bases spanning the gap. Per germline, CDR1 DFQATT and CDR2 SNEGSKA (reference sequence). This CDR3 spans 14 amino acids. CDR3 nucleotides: TGCAGTGCTAGAGCGGGACCGGTTCGATCACCCCTCCACTTT. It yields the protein CSARAGPVRSPLHF.

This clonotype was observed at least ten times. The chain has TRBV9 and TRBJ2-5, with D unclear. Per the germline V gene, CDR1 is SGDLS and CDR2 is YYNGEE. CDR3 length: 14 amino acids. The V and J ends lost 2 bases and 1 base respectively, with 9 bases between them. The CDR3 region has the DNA TGTGCCAGCAGCGTCACCCACACCCAAGAGACCCAGTACTTC. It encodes CASSVTHTQETQYF.

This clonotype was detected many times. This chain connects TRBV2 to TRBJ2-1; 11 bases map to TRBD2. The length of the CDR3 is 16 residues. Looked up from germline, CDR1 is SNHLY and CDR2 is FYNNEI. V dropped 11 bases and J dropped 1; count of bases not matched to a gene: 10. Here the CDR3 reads CAGTLAGGLSYNEQFF. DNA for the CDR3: TGTGCCGGAACCCTAGCGGGAGGCCTTTCCTACAATGAGCAGTTCTTC.

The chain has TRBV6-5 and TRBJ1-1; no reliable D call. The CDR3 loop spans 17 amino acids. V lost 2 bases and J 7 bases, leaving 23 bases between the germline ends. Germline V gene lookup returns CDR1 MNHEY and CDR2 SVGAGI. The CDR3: CASSYEARPPLAYEAFF. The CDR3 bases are TGTGCCAGCAGTTACGAGGCGCGGCCGCCCCTAGCCTATGAAGCTTTCTTT.

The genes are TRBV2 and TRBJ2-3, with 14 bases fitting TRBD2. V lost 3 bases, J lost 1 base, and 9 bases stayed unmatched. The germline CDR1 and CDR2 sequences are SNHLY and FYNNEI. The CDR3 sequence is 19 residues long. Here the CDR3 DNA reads TGTGCCAGCAGTGACGGGACTAGCGGGAGATCGGTGGGCACAGATACGCAGTATTTT. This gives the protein CASSDGTSGRSVGTDTQYF.

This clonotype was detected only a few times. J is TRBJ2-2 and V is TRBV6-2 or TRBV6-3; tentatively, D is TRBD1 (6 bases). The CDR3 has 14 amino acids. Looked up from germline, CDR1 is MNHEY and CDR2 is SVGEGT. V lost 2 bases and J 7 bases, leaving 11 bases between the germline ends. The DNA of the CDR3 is TGTGCCAGCAGTTACATTCAGGGGATCGGGGAGCTGTTTTTT. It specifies CASSYIQGIGELFF.

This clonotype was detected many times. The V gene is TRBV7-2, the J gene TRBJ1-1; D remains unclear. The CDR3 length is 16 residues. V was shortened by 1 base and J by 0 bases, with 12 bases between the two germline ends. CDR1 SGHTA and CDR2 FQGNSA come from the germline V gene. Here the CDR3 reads CASSLGQLIMNTEAFF. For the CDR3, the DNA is TGTGCCAGCAGCTTAGGGCAGCTGATAATGAACACTGAAGCTTTCTTT.

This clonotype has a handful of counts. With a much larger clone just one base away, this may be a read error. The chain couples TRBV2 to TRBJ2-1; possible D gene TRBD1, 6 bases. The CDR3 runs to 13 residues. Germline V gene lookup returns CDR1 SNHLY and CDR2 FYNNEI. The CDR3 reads CASRTGSYDEQFF. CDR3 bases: TGTGCCAGCAGGACAGGCTCCTACGATGAGCAGTTCTTC.

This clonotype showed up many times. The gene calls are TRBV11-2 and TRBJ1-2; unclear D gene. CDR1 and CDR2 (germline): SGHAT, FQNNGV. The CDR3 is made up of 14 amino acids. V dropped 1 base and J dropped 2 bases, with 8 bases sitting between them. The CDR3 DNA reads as TGTGCCAGCAGCTTAGCTGGGTTCAACTATGGCTACACCTTC. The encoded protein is CASSLAGFNYGYTF.

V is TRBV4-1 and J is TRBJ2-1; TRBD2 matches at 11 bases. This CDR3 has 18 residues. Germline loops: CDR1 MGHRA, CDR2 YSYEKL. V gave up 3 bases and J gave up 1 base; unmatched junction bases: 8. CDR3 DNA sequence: TGCGCCAGCAGCCACCCGGGGGGACTAGCGGATTCCTACAATGAGCAGTTCTTC. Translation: CASSHPGGLADSYNEQFF.

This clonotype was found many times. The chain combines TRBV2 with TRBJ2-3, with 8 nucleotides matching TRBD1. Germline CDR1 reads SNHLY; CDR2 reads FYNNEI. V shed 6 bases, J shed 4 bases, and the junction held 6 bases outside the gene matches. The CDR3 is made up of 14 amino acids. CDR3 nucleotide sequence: TGTGCCAGCAGGACGGGACAGGTCGCAGATACGCAGTATTTT. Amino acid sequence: CASRTGQVADTQYF. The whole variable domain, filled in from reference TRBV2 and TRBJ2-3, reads EPEVTQTPSHQVTQMGQEVILRCVPISNHLYFYWYRQILGQKVEFLVSFYNNEISEKSEIFDDQFSVERPDGSNFTLKIRSTKLEDSAMYFCASRTGQVADTQYFGPGTRLTVL.

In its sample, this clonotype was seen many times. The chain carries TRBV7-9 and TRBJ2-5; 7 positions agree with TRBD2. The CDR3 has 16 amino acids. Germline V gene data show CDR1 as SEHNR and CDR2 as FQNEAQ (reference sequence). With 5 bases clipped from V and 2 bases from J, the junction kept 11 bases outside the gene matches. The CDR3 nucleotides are TGTGCCAGCAGCACGAACCGGGACTACCGGCAAGAGACCCAGTACTTC. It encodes CASSTNRDYRQETQYF.

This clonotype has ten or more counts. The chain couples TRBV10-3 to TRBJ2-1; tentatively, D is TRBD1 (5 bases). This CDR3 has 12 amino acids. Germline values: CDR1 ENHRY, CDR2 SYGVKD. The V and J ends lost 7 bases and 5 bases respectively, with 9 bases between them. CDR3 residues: CAIIGADNEQFF. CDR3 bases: TGTGCCATCATAGGGGCAGACAATGAGCAGTTCTTC.

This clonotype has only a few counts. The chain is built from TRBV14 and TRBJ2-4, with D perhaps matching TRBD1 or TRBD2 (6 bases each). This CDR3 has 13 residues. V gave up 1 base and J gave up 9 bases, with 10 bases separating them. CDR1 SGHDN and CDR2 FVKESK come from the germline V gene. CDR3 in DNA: TGTGCCAGCAGCCAAGTGGAGGGGGTCATTCAGTACTTC. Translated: CASSQVEGVIQYF.

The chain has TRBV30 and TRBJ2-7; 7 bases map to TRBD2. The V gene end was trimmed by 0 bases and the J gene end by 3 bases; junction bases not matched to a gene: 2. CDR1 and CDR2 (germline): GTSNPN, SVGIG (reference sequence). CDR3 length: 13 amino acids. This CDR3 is CAWSVSGNYEQYF. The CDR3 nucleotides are TGTGCCTGGAGTGTGAGCGGGAACTACGAGCAGTACTTC.

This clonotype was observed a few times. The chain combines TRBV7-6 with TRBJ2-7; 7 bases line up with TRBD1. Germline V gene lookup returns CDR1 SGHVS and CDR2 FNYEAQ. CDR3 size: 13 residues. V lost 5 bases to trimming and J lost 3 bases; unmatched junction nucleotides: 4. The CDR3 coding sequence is TGTGCCAGCAGCGTTGACAGGGACTACGAGCAGTACTTC. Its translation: CASSVDRDYEQYF.

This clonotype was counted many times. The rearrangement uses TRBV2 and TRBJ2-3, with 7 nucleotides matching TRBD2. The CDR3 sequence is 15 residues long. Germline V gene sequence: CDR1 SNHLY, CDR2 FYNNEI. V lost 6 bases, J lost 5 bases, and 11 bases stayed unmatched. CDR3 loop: CASRTLAEIGDTQYF. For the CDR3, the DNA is TGTGCCAGCAGGACCCTAGCGGAGATTGGAGATACGCAGTATTTT.

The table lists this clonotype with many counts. CDR3 nucleotides: TGTGCCAGCAGTGACTCGGGGGACATCCTCTATAATTCACCCCTCCACTTT. As protein: CASSDSGDILYNSPLHF. The chain is built from TRBV2 and TRBJ1-6; possibly TRBD1 for D (6 bases). CDR3 length: 17 amino acids. V lost 3 bases, J lost 3 bases, and 15 bases lay in between. Germline lookup yields CDR1 SNHLY and CDR2 FYNNEI.

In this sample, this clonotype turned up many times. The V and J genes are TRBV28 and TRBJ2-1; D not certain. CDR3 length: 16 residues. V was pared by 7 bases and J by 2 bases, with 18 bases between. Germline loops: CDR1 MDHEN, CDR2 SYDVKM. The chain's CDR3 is CASISFNPSAYNEQFF. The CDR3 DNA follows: TGTGCCAGCATTTCATTCAACCCCTCCGCCTACAATGAGCAGTTCTTC.

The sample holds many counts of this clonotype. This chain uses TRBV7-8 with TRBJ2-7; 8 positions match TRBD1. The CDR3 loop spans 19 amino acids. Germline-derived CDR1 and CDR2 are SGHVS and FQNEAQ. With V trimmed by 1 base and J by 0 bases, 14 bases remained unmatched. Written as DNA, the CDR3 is TGTGCCAGCAGCTTAGGACTCAGACCCGGGACAGGAACCTCCTACGAGCAGTACTTC. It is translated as CASSLGLRPGTGTSYEQYF.